This T cell receptor (beta chain) was retrieved from a study of T cells in Graves' hyperthyroidism and ophthalmopathy. Study results and limitations: Most thyroid clonotypes expanded above 0.001 were also detected in blood. A model of 13 V-J pairs discriminated ophthalmopathy from stable hyperthyroidism.

The CDR3 regions of TCR beta were amplified from RNA transcripts. HTBI primers were used for first-round RT-PCR of the TCR CDR3. TCRdb ran MiXCR on the multiplex PCR reads and lists one entry per CDR3 protein. The sample lists hundreds of thousands of distinct CDR3 sequences, approximately 44% occurring once. Note on this clonotype: Its antigen is unidentified. The CDR3 does not close with the conserved phenylalanine or tryptophan, likely indicating a read error.

CDR3 length: 12 residues. CDR1 is WNHNN, CDR2 SYGVQD, per germline (reference sequence). Trimming pared 5 bases from V and 3 bases from J, leaving 7 bases between. Researchers barred patients who had uncontrolled infection, other autoimmune disease, pregnancy or lactation. Sequences were obtained from peripheral blood or thyroid tissue (not recorded which). The chain joins TRBV10-1 to TRBJ1-1; D might be TRBD1 (6 bases). The receptor's source is a woman aged 18-29 years with Graves' hyperthyroidism. CDR3 protein: CASSTGYTEAFS. The CDR3 DNA reads TGCGCCAGCAGTACAGGGTACACTGAAGCTTTCTCT.